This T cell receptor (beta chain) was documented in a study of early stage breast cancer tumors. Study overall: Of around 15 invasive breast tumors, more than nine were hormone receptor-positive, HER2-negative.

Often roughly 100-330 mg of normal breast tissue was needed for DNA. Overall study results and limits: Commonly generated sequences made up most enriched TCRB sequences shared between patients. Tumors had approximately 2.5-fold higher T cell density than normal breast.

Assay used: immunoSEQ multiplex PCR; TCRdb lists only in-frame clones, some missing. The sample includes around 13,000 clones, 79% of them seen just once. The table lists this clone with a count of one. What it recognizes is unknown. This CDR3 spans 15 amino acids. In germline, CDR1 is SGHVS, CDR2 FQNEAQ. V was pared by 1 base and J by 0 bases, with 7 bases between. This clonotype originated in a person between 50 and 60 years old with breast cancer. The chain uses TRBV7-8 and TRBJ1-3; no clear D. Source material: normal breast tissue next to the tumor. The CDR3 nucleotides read TGTGCCAGCAGCTTAGATCCGGGCTCTGGAAACACCATATATTTT. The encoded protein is CASSLDPGSGNTIYF.